This T cell receptor beta chain was found in a study of blood T cell repertoires in COVID-19. Two negative PCRs, clearance, or symptom resolution had been documented for recovered Cohort 3 donors. Measured with immunoSEQ multiplex PCR; TCRdb has only the in-frame clones, and not every one. The data hold 250,000 to 350,000 clones, with approximately 87% observed a single time. This clonotype was obtained from a woman aged 25 to 39 who had recovered from COVID-19. Specimen: PBMCs or T cells enriched from blood (not recorded which).

The CDR3 nucleotides are TGTGCCAGCAGCCAAGCAATAGGGGGCAATCAGCCCCAGCATTTT. Translating gives CASSQAIGGNQPQHF. J is TRBJ1-5 and V is TRBV4-2; D may be TRBD1 (5 bases). The CDR3 is 15 amino acids. CDR1 LGHNA and CDR2 YNFKEQ come from the germline V gene. V lost 1 base and J lost 2, with 9 bases in between.